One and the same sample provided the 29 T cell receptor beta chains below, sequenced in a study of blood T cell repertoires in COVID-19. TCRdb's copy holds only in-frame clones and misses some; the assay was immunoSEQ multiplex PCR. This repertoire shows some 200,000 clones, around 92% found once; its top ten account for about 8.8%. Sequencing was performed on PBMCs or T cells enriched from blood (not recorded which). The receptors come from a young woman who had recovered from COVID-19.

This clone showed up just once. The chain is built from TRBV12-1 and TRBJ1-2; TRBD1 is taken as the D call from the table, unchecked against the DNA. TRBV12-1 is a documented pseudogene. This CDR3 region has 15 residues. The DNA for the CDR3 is TGTGCCAGCAGCTTTGCTGGCAGGAATAACTATGGCTACACCTTC. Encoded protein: CASSFAGRNNYGYTF.

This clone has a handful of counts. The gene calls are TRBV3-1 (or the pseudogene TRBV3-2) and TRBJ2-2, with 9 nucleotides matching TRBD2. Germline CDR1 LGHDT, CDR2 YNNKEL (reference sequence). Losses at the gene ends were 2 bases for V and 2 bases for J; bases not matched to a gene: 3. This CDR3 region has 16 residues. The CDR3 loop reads CASSQRRGGNTGELFF. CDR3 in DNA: TGTGCCAGCAGCCAACGGCGGGGGGGAAACACCGGGGAGCTGTTTTTT.

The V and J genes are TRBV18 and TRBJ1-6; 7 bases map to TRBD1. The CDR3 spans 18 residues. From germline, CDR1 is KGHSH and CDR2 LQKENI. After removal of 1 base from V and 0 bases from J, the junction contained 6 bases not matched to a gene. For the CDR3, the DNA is TGTGCCAGCTCACCACGACAGGGATCCTACTCCTATAATTCACCCCTCCACTTT. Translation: CASSPRQGSYSYNSPLHF.

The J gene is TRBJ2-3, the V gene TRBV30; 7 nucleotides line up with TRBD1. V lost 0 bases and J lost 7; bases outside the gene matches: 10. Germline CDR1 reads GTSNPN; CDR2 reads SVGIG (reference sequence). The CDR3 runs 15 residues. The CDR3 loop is CAWSVPGGDRHTQYF. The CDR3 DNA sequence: TGTGCCTGGAGTGTACCAGGGGGAGATCGGCATACGCAGTATTTT.

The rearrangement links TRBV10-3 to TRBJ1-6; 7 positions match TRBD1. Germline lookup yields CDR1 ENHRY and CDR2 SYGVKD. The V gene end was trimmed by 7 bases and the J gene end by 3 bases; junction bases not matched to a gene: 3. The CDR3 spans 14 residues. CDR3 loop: CAIKRDSYNSPLHF. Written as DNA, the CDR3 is TGTGCCATCAAGAGGGACAGCTATAATTCACCCCTCCACTTT.

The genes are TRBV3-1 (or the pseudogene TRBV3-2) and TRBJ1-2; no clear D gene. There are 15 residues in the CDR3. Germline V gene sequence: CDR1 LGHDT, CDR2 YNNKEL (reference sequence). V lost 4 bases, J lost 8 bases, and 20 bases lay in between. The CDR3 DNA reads TGTGCCAGCAGCCCCAGGATCCGGGATCCGAGGGGCTACACCTTC. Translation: CASSPRIRDPRGYTF.

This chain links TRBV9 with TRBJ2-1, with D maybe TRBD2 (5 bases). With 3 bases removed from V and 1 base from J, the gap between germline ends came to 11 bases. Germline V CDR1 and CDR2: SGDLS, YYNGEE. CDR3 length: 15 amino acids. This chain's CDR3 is CASSANGESYNEQFF. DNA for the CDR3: TGTGCCAGCAGCGCTAACGGGGAATCCTACAATGAGCAGTTCTTC.

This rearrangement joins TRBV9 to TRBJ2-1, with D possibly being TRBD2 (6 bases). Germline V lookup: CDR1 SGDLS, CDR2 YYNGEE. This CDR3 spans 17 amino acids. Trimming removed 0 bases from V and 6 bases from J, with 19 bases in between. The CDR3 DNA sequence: TGTGCCAGCAGCGTAGCGGGAGTAGGGGCTCTGGTCAATGAGCAGTTCTTC. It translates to CASSVAGVGALVNEQFF.

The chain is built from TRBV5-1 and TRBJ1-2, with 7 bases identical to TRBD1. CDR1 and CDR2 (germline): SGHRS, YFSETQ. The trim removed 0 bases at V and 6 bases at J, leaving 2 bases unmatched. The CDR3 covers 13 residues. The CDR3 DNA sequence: TGCGCCAGCAGCTTGGCCGGGACAGATGGCTACACCTTC. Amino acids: CASSLAGTDGYTF.

The CDR3 DNA follows: TGCGCCAGCAGCTCAGGGGGTGGCTATAATTCACCCCTCCACTTT. This gives the protein CASSSGGGYNSPLHF. The V call is TRBV5-1, the J call TRBJ1-6, with TRBD1 identical over 7 bases. CDR1 and CDR2 from the germline V gene are SGHRS and YFSETQ. The CDR3 has 15 amino acids. The V and J ends lost 3 bases and 3 bases, in that order; junction bases with no gene match: 3. Full variable domain (missing parts from reference TRBV5-1 and TRBJ1-6): KAGVTQTPRYLIKTRGQQVTLSCSPISGHRSVSWYQQTPGQGLQFLFEYFSETQRNKGNFPGRFSGRQFSNSRSEMNVSTLELGDSALYLCASSSGGGYNSPLHFGNGTRLTVT.

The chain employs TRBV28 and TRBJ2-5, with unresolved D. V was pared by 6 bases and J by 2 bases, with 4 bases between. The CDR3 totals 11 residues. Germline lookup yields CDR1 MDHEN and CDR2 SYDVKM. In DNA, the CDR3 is TGTGCCAGCAGACAGCAAGAGACCCAGTACTTC. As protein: CASRQQETQYF.

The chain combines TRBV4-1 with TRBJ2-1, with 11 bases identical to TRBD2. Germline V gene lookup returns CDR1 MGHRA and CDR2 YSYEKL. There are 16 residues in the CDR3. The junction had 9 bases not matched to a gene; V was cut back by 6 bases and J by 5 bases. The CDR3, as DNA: TGCGCCAGCAGACACCTAGCGGGGGGTTATCACAATGAGCAGTTCTTC. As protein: CASRHLAGGYHNEQFF.

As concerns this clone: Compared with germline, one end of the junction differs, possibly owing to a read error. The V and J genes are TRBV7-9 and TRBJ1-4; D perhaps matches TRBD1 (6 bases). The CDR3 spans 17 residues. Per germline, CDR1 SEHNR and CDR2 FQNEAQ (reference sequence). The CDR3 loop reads CASSDRPSGQVNDKLFF. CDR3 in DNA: TGTGCCAGCAGCGATAGGCCCTCGGGACAAGTGAATGACAAACTGTTTTTT. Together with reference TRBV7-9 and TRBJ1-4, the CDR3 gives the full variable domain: DTGVSQNPRHKITKRGQNVTFRCDPISEHNRLYWYRQTLGQGPEFLTYFQNEAQLEKSRLLSDRFSAERPKGSFSTLEIQRTEQGDSAMYLCASSDRPSGQVNDKLFFGSGTQLSVL.

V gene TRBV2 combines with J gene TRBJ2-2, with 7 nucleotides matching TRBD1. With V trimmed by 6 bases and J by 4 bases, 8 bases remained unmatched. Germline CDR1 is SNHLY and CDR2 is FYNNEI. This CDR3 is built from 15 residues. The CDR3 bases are TGTGCCAGCAGCGACAGGGCTCTAGGCACCGGGGAGCTGTTTTTT. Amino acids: CASSDRALGTGELFF.

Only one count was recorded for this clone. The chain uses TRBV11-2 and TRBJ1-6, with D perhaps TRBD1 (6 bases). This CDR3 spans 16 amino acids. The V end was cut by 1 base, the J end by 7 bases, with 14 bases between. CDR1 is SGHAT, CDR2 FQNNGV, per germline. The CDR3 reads CASSLVGGRSNSPLHF. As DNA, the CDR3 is TGTGCCAGCAGCTTAGTCGGGGGGCGGTCGAATTCACCCCTCCACTTT. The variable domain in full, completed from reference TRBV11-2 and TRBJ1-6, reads EAGVAQSPRYKIIEKRQSVAFWCNPISGHATLYWYQQILGQGPKLLIQFQNNGVVDDSQLPKDRFSAERLKGVDSTLKIQPAKLEDSAVYLCASSLVGGRSNSPLHFGNGTRLTVT.

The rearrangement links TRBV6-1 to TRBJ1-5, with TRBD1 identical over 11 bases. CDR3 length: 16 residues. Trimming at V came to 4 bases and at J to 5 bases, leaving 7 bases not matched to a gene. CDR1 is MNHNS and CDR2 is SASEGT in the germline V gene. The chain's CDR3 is CASSGIPGQGDQPQHF. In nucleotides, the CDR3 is TGTGCCAGCAGTGGAATACCGGGACAGGGGGATCAGCCCCAGCATTTT.

The CDR3 sequence is CASSQVREVLNTEAFF. The CDR3 region has the DNA TGCGCCAGCAGCCAAGTCCGCGAGGTTCTGAACACTGAAGCTTTCTTT. V usage is TRBV4-1 and J usage is TRBJ1-1; no clear D gene. The CDR3 length is 16 residues. Trimming took off 1 base at V and 0 bases at J, with 12 bases between the two ends. CDR1 MGHRA and CDR2 YSYEKL come from the germline V gene.

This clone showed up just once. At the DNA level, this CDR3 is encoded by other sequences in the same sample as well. This chain's CDR3 is CASSLDLAGGSDTQYF. The CDR3 DNA reads TGCGCCAGCAGCTTGGACCTAGCGGGGGGGTCAGATACGCAGTATTTT. This chain uses TRBV5-1 with TRBJ2-3; 12 bases fit TRBD2. The CDR3 consists of 16 residues. CDR1 and CDR2 (germline): SGHRS, YFSETQ. J was trimmed by 4 bases and V by 0 bases; bases with no gene match: 3.

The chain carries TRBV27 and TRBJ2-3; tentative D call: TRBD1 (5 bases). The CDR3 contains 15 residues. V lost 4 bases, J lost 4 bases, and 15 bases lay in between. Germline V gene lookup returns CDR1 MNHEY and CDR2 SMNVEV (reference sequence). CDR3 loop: CASSSRQTTSDTQYF. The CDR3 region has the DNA TGTGCCAGCAGTTCCCGACAGACAACCTCAGATACGCAGTATTTT.

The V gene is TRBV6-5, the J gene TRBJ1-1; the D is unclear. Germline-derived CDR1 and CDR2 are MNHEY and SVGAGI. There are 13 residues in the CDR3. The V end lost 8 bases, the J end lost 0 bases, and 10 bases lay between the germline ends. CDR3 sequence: CASSTRVNTEAFF. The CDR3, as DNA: TGTGCCAGCTCTACGCGGGTGAACACTGAAGCTTTCTTT.

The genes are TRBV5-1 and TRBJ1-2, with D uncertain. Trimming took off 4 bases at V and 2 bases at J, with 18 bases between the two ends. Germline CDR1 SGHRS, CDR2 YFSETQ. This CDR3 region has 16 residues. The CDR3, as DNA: TGCGCCAGCAGCGTGAGCTACAGACCAGAGAACTATGGCTACACCTTC. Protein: CASSVSYRPENYGYTF.

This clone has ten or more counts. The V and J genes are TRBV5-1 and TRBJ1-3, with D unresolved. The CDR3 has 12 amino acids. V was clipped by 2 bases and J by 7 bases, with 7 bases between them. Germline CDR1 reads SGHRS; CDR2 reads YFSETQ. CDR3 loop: CASSLPSNTIYF. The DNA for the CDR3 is TGCGCCAGCAGCTTACCAAGCAACACCATATATTTT.

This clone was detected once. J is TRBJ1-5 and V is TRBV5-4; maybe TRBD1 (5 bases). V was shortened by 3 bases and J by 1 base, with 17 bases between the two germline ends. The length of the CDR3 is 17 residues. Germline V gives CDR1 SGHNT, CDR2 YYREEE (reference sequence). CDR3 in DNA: TGTGCCAGCAGCTGGGGGGGTTCGTTAATAAGCAATCAGCCCCAGCATTTT. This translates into CASSWGGSLISNQPQHF.

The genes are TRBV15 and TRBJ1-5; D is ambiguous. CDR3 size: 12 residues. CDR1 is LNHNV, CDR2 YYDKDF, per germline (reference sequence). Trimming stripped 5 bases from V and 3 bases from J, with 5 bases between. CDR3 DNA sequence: TGTGCCACCAGCCTTTACAATCAGCCCCAGCATTTT. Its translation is CATSLYNQPQHF.

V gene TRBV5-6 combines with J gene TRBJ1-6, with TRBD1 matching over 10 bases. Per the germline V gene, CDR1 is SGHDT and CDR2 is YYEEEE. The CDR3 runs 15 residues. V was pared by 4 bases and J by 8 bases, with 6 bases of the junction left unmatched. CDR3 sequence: CASSLSGTGDSPLHF. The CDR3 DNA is TGTGCCAGCAGCCTATCCGGGACAGGGGATTCACCCCTCCACTTT.

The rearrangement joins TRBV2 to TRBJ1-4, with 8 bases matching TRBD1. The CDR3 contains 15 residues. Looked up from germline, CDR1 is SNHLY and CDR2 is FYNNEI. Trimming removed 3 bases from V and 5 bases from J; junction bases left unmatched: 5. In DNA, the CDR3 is TGTGCCAGCAGTGATTGGACAGGGCCAAATGAAAAACTGTTTTTT. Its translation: CASSDWTGPNEKLFF.

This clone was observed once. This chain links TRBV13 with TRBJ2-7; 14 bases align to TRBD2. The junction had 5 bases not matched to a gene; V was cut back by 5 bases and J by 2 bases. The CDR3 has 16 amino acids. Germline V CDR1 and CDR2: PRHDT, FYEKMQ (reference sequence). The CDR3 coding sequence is TGTGCCAGCAGCCCCCGGGGACTAGCGGGGGCCTACGAGCAGTACTTC. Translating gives CASSPRGLAGAYEQYF.

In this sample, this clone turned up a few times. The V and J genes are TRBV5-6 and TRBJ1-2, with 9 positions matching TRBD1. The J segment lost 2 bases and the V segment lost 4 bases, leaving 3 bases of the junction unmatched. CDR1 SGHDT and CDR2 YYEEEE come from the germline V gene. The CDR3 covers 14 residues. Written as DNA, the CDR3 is TGTGCCAGCAGCCCCGGGACAGGGAACTATGGCTACACCTTC. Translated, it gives CASSPGTGNYGYTF.

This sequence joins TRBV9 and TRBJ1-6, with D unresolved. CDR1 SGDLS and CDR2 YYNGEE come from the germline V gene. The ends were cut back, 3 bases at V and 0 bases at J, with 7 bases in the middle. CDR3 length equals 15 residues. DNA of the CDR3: TGTGCCAGCAGCGCCGGGAGCTCCTATAATTCACCCCTCCACTTT. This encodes CASSAGSSYNSPLHF.